The 12 T cell receptor beta chains given below trace back to one sample, sequenced in a study of molecular identifiers for immune sequencing clone quantification. TCRdb recomputed calls from the PCR reads with MiXCR, one row per CDR3 protein. Here the sample spans about 640,000 distinct CDR3 sequences, nearly 20% being singletons. The sample was naive CD8+ T cells from blood, with Jurkat cell RNA spiked in. Subset in this sample: FACS-sorted CD8+CD4-CCR7+CD45RA+ naive T cells. The source of these receptors is a human donor in good health. Some libraries in this study had Jurkat cell RNA spiked in.

The table lists this clonotype with many counts. The CDR3 region has the DNA TGTGCCAGTAGTCTTACCCCCCCGACAACTAGCTCCTACGAGCAGTACTTC. Translated, it gives CASSLTPPTTSSYEQYF. The rearrangement links TRBV19 to TRBJ2-7; D is possibly TRBD2 (5 bases). CDR1 is LNHDA and CDR2 is SQIVND in the germline V gene (reference sequence). This CDR3 has 17 residues. Trimming removed 5 bases from V and 0 bases from J, with 20 bases in between.

This clonotype was seen ten or more times. This chain connects TRBV19 to TRBJ1-5, with D unclear. The V end lost 9 bases, the J end lost 1 base, and 13 bases lay between the germline ends. The CDR3 covers 14 residues. Germline values: CDR1 LNHDA, CDR2 SQIVND (reference sequence). The DNA of the CDR3 is TGTGCCAGCAGCCCCGGACGGAGCAATCAGCCCCAGCATTTT. It specifies CASSPGRSNQPQHF.

Notes on this clonotype: This may arise from a read error, as a much more abundant clone is one base away. The rearrangement links TRBV19 to TRBJ2-3; D call uncertain. The CDR3 runs 13 residues. The V gene's germline CDR1 is LNHDA and CDR2 SQIVND (reference sequence). CDR3 sequence (DNA): TGTGCCAGTGGTATACTAAGCTCAGATACGCAGTATTTT. Its translation is CASGILSSDTQYF.

Note on this clonotype: It may be a read error: a sequence one base away is much more abundant. This sequence joins TRBV27 and TRBJ1-1, with D possibly matching TRBD1 (5 bases). Germline V gene lookup returns CDR1 MNHEY and CDR2 SMNVEV (reference sequence). The CDR3 covers 15 residues. The DNA of the CDR3 is TGTGCCAGCAGTTTCTCGTTGGGGGGAGACACTGGAGCTTTCTTT. It specifies CASSFSLGGDTGAFF.

The sample holds many counts of this clonotype. The chain is built from TRBV6-2 or TRBV6-3 and TRBJ1-1; D is undetermined. Germline V lookup: CDR1 MNHEY, CDR2 SVGEGT. V was pared by 0 bases and J by 1 base, with 0 bases between. CDR3 length equals 12 residues. Here the CDR3 reads CASSYSNTEAFF. The CDR3 region has the DNA TGTGCCAGCAGTTACTCGAACACTGAAGCTTTCTTT.

This clonotype was detected ten times or more. The chain employs TRBV4-1 and TRBJ1-6, with D perhaps matching TRBD1 (6 bases). The CDR3 loop spans 15 amino acids. Germline V gene lookup returns CDR1 MGHRA and CDR2 YSYEKL. V was pared by 4 bases and J by 6 bases, with 13 bases between. This chain's CDR3 is CASSPPTGANSPLHF. CDR3 DNA sequence: TGCGCCAGCAGCCCACCGACAGGAGCTAATTCACCCCTCCACTTT.

This clonotype was seen just once. This sequence may be a read error, since a much larger clone differs from it by one base. The chain combines TRBV5-1 with TRBJ1-1; 9 bases map to TRBD1. Losses at the gene ends were 0 bases for V and 4 bases for J; bases not matched to a gene: 19. CDR1 and CDR2 from the germline V gene are SGHRS and YFSETQ. The CDR3 has 20 residues. The CDR3 region is CASSLVAPGTGIYLSTEAFF. Here the CDR3 DNA reads TGCGCCAGCAGCTTGGTTGCTCCCGGGACAGGGATTTACTTGAGCACTGAAGCTTTCTTT.

This clonotype has a single count. This may be a read error, as it is one base from a much larger clone. The chain is built from TRBV13 and TRBJ1-1; tentative D call: TRBD1 (5 bases). Looked up from germline, CDR1 is PRHDT and CDR2 is FYEKMQ (reference sequence). Trimming removed 8 bases at V and 0 bases at J, with 13 bases between. The CDR3 has 14 residues. Here the CDR3 reads CASGTGVMNTEAFF. In DNA form, the CDR3 reads TGTGCCAGCGGGACCGGGGTCATGAACACTGAAGCTTTCTTT.

This clonotype occurred many times. This chain links TRBV20-1 with TRBJ1-3, with no clear D. The CDR3 sequence is 11 residues long. Germline V CDR1 and CDR2: DFQATT, SNEGSKA (reference sequence). Trimming took 0 bases from V and 3 from J, leaving 0 bases between them. The chain's CDR3 is CSARDGNTIYF. The CDR3 region has the DNA TGCAGTGCTAGAGATGGAAACACCATATATTTT.

Ten or more counts support this clonotype. A much larger clone sits a single nucleotide away, making a read error possible. This chain connects TRBV28 to TRBJ2-3, with 11 positions matching TRBD2. The CDR3 has 16 residues. Germline CDR1 reads MDHEN; CDR2 reads SYDVKM. The CDR3 DNA reads as TGTCCCAGCAGTCTCGTAGCGGGAGGGCCTTCAGATACGCAGTATTTT. Protein: CPSSLVAGGPSDTQYF.

This clonotype has at least ten counts. The rearrangement joins TRBV19 to TRBJ1-1; D gene unclear. V dropped 3 bases and J dropped 0 bases, with 8 bases sitting between them. Germline V lookup: CDR1 LNHDA, CDR2 SQIVND (reference sequence). The CDR3 consists of 14 residues. The CDR3 sequence: CASSISEMNTEAFF. The DNA of the CDR3 is TGTGCCAGTAGTATCTCTGAGATGAACACTGAAGCTTTCTTT.

Remarks on this clonotype: This sequence may be a read error, since a much larger clone differs from it by one base. The chain carries TRBV7-6 and TRBJ2-5, with 8 bases identical to TRBD2. Per the germline V gene, CDR1 is SGHVS and CDR2 is FNYEAQ. This CDR3 spans 17 amino acids. V lost 4 bases to trimming and J lost 5 bases; unmatched junction nucleotides: 15. CDR3: CASSYTRLTGGPETQYF. DNA of the CDR3: TGTGCCAGCAGCTACACCCGACTAACGGGAGGGCCTGAGACCCAGTACTTC.